This entry is about one T cell receptor beta chain. Its specificity is unknown. The sample is drawn from a study of cytomegalovirus exposure and HLA in healthy donors. Overall study context: The roughly 120 validation repertoires, a later analysis reported, used the same platform as the approximately 650 first-cohort repertoires.

The donors were in the roughly 110-subject validation cohort; that cohort was separate from the roughly 620-subject first cohort. General observations from the study: In vitro work confirmed that a few CMV-associated chains recognize CMV antigens.

Germline V lookup: CDR1 SGHTA, CDR2 FQGNSA. V lost 0 bases and J lost 0, with 12 bases in between. The CDR3 runs to 16 residues. This table comes from immunoSEQ multiplex PCR, and its TCRdb copy is limited to in-frame clones, with some not included. The sample gives over 150,000 clones, about nine tenths of which show up once; under 7% is in the top ten. V and J are TRBV7-2 and TRBJ2-7; no clear D gene. This clonotype originated in a woman aged 25 to 39 in good health and CMV-seronegative. Sequences were obtained from PBMCs. In DNA, the CDR3 is TGTGCCAGCAGCTTAGCTCTCCGACTTAGCTCCTACGAGCAGTACTTC. Residues: CASSLALRLSSYEQYF.